The next 20 T cell receptor beta chains were all read from a single sample in a study of metastatic and nonmetastatic thyroid tumors. Until they underwent thyroid surgery, no patient had received any treatment. TCRdb re-called clones from the PCR reads using MiXCR. The sample comprises over 30,000 clones, approximately 30% of which are singletons, and approximately 7.8% rests with the top ten. Material: blood. These receptors all stem from a female donor with papillary thyroid cancer or a benign thyroid nodule (not recorded which). Some clones in this sample may be carry-over from other donors' samples.

This clone is labeled as medium-sized (0.01 to 0.1%). The chain links TRBV28 to TRBJ1-2; 9 bases match TRBD1. The V gene end was trimmed by 4 bases and the J gene end by 8 bases; junction bases not matched to a gene: 5. CDR3 length: 13 residues. CDR1 and CDR2 (germline): MDHEN, SYDVKM. The CDR3 is CASSSQGAGGYTF. CDR3 coding DNA: TGTGCCAGCAGTTCACAGGGGGCGGGAGGCTACACCTTC.

This clone counts as medium-sized. This chain links TRBV6-1 with TRBJ2-1, with D perhaps TRBD2 (5 bases). The germline V gene has CDR1 MNHNS and CDR2 SASEGT. The V and J ends lost 2 bases and 15 bases respectively, with 26 bases between them. The CDR3 spans 16 residues. The CDR3, as DNA: TGTGCCAGCAGTGAACGGCCACTGGAAGTGGCGGGCGTGACGTTCTTC. Its protein product is CASSERPLEVAGVTFF.

The CDR3 nucleotides are TGTGCCAGCAGCTTAATTAATTCACCCCTCCACTTT. Residues: CASSLINSPLHF. The rearrangement uses TRBV11-1 and TRBJ1-6; D gene unclear. This CDR3 region has 12 residues. Germline V CDR1 and CDR2: SGHAT, FQDESV (reference sequence). Trimming took 2 bases from V and 6 from J, leaving 2 bases between them. The full variable domain, in which reference TRBV11-1 and TRBJ1-6 provide the parts outside the CDR3, is EAEVAQSPRYKITEKSQAVAFWCDPISGHATLYWYRQILGQGPELLVQFQDESVVDDSQLPKDRFSAERLKGVDSTLKIQPAELGDSAMYLCASSLINSPLHFGNGTRLTVT.

Of note for this clone: The junction does not match germline at one end; this may be a read error. The chain links TRBV6-5 to TRBJ2-1; D is possibly TRBD2 (6 bases). The germline CDR1 and CDR2 sequences are MNHEY and SVGAGI. CDR3 length equals 17 residues. For the CDR3, the DNA is TGTGCCATCAGTTCCCCCCCCCTAGCGAACTCCTACAATGAGCAGTTCTTC. This sequence encodes CAISSPPLANSYNEQFF.

The chain has TRBV28 and TRBJ1-5, with 8 bases fitting TRBD1. The CDR3 consists of 15 residues. J lost 10 bases, V lost 5 bases, and 13 bases had no gene match. Germline V gives CDR1 MDHEN, CDR2 SYDVKM. CDR3 DNA: TGTGCCAGCAGTCCCCTCCAGGGGGCGCGTCATCCCCAGCATTTT. Amino acid sequence: CASSPLQGARHPQHF. Full variable domain (rest looked up from reference TRBV28 and TRBJ1-5): DVKVTQSSRYLVKRTGEKVFLECVQDMDHENMFWYRQDPGLGLRLIYFSYDVKMKEKGDIPEGYSVSREKKERFSLILESASTNQTSMYLCASSPLQGARHPQHFGDGTRLSIL.

This clone was seen many times. This rearrangement joins TRBV7-9 to TRBJ2-7, with 8 positions matching TRBD1. V trimming: 6 bases; J trimming: 4 bases; junction bases outside the gene matches: 8. The CDR3 runs 14 residues. The germline V gene has CDR1 SEHNR and CDR2 FQNEAQ (reference sequence). CDR3 amino acids: CASRDQGAPYEQYF. CDR3 nucleotide sequence: TGTGCCAGCAGAGATCAGGGGGCCCCTTACGAGCAGTACTTC.

A remark on this clone: A junction boundary mismatches the germline segment, possibly from a read error. DNA of the CDR3: TGTGGCAGCAGCCCATTTTCGGGACCCTTTCGCAATGAGCAGTTCTTC. This codes for CGSSPFSGPFRNEQFF. This chain connects TRBV4-2 to TRBJ2-1; D is perhaps TRBD1 or TRBD2 (5 bases each). The CDR3 sequence is 16 residues long. Germline V gene sequence: CDR1 LGHNA, CDR2 YNFKEQ.

The DNA of the CDR3 is TGTGCCAGCTCACCCCCCGGGACAACCAGCTCCTACGAGCAGTACTTC. Translating gives CASSPPGTTSSYEQYF. The rearrangement uses TRBV18 and TRBJ2-7; D may be TRBD1 (6 bases). V was cut by 3 bases and J by 0 bases, with 15 bases left in between. CDR1 and CDR2 (germline): KGHSH, LQKENI. This CDR3 has 16 amino acids.

The V call is TRBV7-8, the J call TRBJ2-7, with D perhaps given as TRBD1 or TRBD2 (5 bases each). This CDR3 contains 14 residues. The germline V and J ends were trimmed by 4 bases and 3 bases, with 13 bases remaining between them. Germline assignment: CDR1 SGHVS and CDR2 FQNEAQ. This CDR3 is CASSSTGTVYEQYF. CDR3 sequence (DNA): TGTGCCAGCAGCTCCACCGGGACGGTCTACGAGCAGTACTTC.

This clone showed up just a few times. A read error may explain this, as a much larger clone is one base away. CDR3 bases: TGTGCCAACAGCCAACAGGATATGAACACTGAAGCTTTCTTT. This translates into CANSQQDMNTEAFF. The V and J genes are TRBV2 and TRBJ1-1; perhaps TRBD1 as D (5 bases). The CDR3 is 14 amino acids. Germline assignment: CDR1 SNHLY and CDR2 FYNNEI. Trimming removed 10 bases from V and 0 bases from J, with 15 bases in between.

This clone showed up many times. This sequence joins TRBV4-2 and TRBJ2-7, with D uncertain. Germline loops: CDR1 LGHNA, CDR2 YNFKEQ. CDR3 length: 13 amino acids. Trimming cost V 1 base and J 2 bases, with 6 bases left between them. This CDR3 reads CASSQAPTYEQYF. The DNA for the CDR3 is TGTGCCAGCAGCCAAGCCCCTACCTACGAGCAGTACTTC.

This clone was counted between two and nine times. The chain carries TRBV10-1 and TRBJ2-5; tentatively, D is TRBD1 or TRBD2 (5 bases each). CDR1 is WNHNN, CDR2 SYGVQD, per germline (reference sequence). The CDR3 length is 13 residues. V was pared by 6 bases and J by 3 bases, with 11 bases between. The CDR3 loop reads CASSRDGEETQYF. The CDR3 DNA follows: TGCGCCAGCAGCAGGGACGGGGAAGAGACCCAGTACTTC.

J is TRBJ2-1 and V is TRBV7-2, with D hard to call. The length of the CDR3 is 13 residues. The V and J ends lost 7 bases and 9 bases respectively, with 16 bases between them. The germline gives CDR1 SGHTA, CDR2 FQGNSA. In nucleotides, the CDR3 is TGTGCCAGCATCCCCGACGAGCGTGGTGAGCAGTTCTTC. Its protein product is CASIPDERGEQFF. Full variable domain (missing parts from reference TRBV7-2 and TRBJ2-1): GAGVSQSPSNKVTEKGKDVELRCDPISGHTALYWYRQSLGQGLEFLIYFQGNSAPDKSGLPSDRFSAERTGGSVSTLTIQRTQQEDSAVYLCASIPDERGEQFFGPGTRLTVL.

This clone showed up many times. The V and J genes are TRBV12-3 or TRBV12-4 and TRBJ2-5; possibly TRBD1 for D (6 bases). The ends were cut back, 8 bases at V and 0 bases at J, with 22 bases in the middle. CDR3 length: 17 amino acids. CDR3 sequence (DNA): TGTGCCAGCCCCACCCTTCCGGGACACACGTACCAAGAGACCCAGTACTTC. It codes for CASPTLPGHTYQETQYF.

The chain couples TRBV20-1 to TRBJ2-3; D is perhaps TRBD2 (6 bases). Germline CDR1 and CDR2: DFQATT and SNEGSKA (reference sequence). Trimming cost V 5 bases and J 1 base, with 13 bases left between them. The CDR3 covers 14 residues. The CDR3 sequence is CSALALGGTDTQYF. DNA of the CDR3: TGCAGTGCTCTAGCGCTAGGAGGCACAGATACGCAGTATTTT.

Only a few counts were recorded for this clone. The V and J genes are TRBV10-2 and TRBJ2-7; no clear D. The length of the CDR3 is 12 residues. V lost 5 bases to trimming and J lost 3 bases, with 8 bases between them. Germline values: CDR1 WSHSY, CDR2 SAAADI. The CDR3 here is CASSRNSYEQYF. CDR3 nucleotides: TGCGCCAGCAGTAGGAATAGCTACGAGCAGTACTTC.

This clone was recorded at least ten times. J is TRBJ1-2 and V is TRBV24-1; unclear D gene. V shed 3 bases and J shed 0 bases, with 4 bases lying between them. The CDR3 runs to 13 residues. CDR1 KGHDR and CDR2 SFDVKD come from the germline V gene. Here the CDR3 DNA reads TGTGCCACCAGTGATACAACTAACTATGGCTACACCTTC. Translation gives CATSDTTNYGYTF.

This clone is medium-sized in the sample. The CDR3 loop is CASSQLLGYTDTQYF. The CDR3 nucleotides are TGTGCCAGTTCCCAACTACTCGGATACACAGATACGCAGTATTTT. This sequence joins TRBV19 and TRBJ2-3, with no clear D. V was cut by 8 bases and J by 2 bases, with 17 bases left in between. In germline, CDR1 is LNHDA, CDR2 SQIVND (reference sequence). The CDR3 runs 15 residues.

Of note for this clone: This clone may be a read error of a much larger clone one base away. The V call is TRBV20-1, the J call TRBJ1-4; D gene ambiguous. This CDR3 spans 14 amino acids. Germline V gives CDR1 DFQATT, CDR2 SNEGSKA (reference sequence). The CDR3 loop is CSAQEVSTNEELFF. In DNA, the CDR3 is TGCAGTGCCCAAGAAGTTTCAACTAATGAAGAACTGTTTTTT.

The chain joins TRBV12-3 or TRBV12-4 to TRBJ1-2; D is ambiguous. The CDR3 totals 14 residues. V lost 5 bases, J lost 1 base, and 11 bases lay in between. CDR3 coding DNA: TGTGCCAGCAGTATCGATCGGGATAACTATGGCTACACCTTC. It yields the protein CASSIDRDNYGYTF.